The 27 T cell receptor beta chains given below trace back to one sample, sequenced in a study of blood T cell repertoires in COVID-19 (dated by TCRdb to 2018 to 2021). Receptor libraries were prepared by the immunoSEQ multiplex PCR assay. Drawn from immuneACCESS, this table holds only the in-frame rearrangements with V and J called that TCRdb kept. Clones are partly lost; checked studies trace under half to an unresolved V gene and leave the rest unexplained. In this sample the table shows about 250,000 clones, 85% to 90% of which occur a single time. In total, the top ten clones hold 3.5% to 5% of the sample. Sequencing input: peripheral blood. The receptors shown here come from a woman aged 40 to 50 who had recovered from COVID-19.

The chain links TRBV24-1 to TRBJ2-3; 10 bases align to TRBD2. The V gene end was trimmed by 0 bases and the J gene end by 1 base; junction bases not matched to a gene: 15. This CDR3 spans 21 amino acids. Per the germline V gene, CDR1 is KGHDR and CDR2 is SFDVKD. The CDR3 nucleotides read TGTGCCACCAGTGATTTGCATGGAGGAGCGGGAGGGCCTGACGGCACAGATACGCAGTATTTT. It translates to CATSDLHGGAGGPDGTDTQYF.

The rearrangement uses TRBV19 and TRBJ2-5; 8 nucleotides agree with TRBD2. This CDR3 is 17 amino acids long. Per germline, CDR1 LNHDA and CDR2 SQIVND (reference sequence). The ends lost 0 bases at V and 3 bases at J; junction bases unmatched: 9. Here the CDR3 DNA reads TGTGCCAGTAGTATAGACCCCCCTCGGCGGGGGGAAGAGACCCAGTACTTC. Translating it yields CASSIDPPRRGEETQYF. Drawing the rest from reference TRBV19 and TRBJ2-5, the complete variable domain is DGGITQSPKYLFRKEGQNVTLSCEQNLNHDAMYWYRQDPGQGLRLIYYSQIVNDFQKGDIAEGYSVSREKKESFPLTVTSAQKNPTAFYLCASSIDPPRRGEETQYFGPGTRLLVL.

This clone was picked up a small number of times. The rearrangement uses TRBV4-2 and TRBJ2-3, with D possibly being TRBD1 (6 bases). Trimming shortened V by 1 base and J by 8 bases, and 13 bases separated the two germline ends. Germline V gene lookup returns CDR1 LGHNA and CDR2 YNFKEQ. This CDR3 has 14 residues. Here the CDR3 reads CASSQGLEGGTQYF. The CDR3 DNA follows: TGTGCCAGCAGCCAAGGGCTGGAAGGGGGTACGCAGTATTTT.

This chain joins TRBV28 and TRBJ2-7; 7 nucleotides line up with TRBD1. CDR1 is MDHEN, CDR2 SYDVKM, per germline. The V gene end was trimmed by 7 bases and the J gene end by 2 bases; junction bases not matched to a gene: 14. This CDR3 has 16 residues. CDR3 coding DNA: TGTGCCAGCATACCGGTCGGCAGGGGGTTAACCTACGAGCAGTACTTC. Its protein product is CASIPVGRGLTYEQYF.

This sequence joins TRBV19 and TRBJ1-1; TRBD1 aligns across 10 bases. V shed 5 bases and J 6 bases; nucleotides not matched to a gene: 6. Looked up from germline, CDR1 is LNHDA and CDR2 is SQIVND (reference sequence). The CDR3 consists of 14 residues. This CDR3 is CASSPYGTGAEAFF. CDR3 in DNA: TGTGCCAGTAGTCCCTACGGGACAGGGGCTGAAGCTTTCTTT.

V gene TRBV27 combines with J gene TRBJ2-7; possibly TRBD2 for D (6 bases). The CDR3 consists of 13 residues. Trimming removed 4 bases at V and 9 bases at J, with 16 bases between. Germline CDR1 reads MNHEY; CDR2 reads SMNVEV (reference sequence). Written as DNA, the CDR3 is TGTGCCAGCAGTTCCCAGGAGGGGAAGTTGCAGTACGTC. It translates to CASSSQEGKLQYV.

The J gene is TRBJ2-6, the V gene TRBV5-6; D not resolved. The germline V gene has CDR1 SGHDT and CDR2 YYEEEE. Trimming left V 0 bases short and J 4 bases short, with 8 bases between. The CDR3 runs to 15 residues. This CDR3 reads CASSLARPGANVLTF. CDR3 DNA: TGTGCCAGCAGCTTGGCCAGGCCCGGGGCCAACGTCCTGACTTTC.

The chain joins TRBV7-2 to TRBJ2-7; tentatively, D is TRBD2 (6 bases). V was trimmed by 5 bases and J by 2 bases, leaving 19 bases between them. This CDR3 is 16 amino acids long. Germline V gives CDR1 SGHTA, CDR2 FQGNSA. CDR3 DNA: TGTGCCAGCAGCCCAGATAACGGCGGGGTCCCCTACGAGCAGTACGTC. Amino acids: CASSPDNGGVPYEQYV.

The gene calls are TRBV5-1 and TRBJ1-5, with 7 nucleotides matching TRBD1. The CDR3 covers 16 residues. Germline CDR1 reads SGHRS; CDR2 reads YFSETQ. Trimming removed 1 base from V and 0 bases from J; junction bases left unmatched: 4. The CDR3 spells CASSLRDRDSNQPQHF. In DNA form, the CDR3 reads TGCGCCAGCAGCTTGCGAGACAGGGATAGCAATCAGCCCCAGCATTTT.

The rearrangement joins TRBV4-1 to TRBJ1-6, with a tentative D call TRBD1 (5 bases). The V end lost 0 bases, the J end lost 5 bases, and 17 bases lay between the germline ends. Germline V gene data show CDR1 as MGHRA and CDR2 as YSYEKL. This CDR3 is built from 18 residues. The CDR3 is CASSQEKLLRGNNSPLHF. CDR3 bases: TGCGCCAGCAGCCAAGAGAAGTTGCTACGGGGGAATAATTCACCCCTCCACTTT.

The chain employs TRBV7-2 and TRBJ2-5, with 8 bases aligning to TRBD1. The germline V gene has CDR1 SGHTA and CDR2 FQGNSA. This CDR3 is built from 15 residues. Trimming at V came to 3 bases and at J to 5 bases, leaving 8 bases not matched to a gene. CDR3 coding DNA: TGTGCCAGCAGCTTTCAGGCAGGGGGCGGTGAGACCCAGTACTTC. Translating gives CASSFQAGGGETQYF.

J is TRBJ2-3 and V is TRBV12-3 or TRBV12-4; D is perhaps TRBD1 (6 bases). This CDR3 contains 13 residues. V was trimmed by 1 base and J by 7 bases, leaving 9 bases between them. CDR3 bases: TGTGCCAGCAGTTTAGGGACAGCCCATACGCAGTATTTT. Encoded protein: CASSLGTAHTQYF.

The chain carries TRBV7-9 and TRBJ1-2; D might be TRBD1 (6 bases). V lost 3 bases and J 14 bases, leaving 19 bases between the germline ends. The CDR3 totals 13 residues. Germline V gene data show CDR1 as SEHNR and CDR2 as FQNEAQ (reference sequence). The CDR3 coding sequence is TGTGCCAGCAGCTTGGTCCGGGACACCGAAGTGACCTTC. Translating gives CASSLVRDTEVTF. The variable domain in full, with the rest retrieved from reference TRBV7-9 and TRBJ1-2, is DTGVSQNPRHKITKRGQNVTFRCDPISEHNRLYWYRQTLGQGPEFLTYFQNEAQLEKSRLLSDRFSAERPKGSFSTLEIQRTEQGDSAMYLCASSLVRDTEVTFGSGTRLTVV.

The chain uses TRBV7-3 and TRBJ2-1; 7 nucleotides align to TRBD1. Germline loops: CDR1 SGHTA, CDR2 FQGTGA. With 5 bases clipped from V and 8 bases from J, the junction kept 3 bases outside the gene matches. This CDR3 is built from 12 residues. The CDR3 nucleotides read TGTGCCAGCAGCGTACAGGGGTATGAGCAGTTCTTC. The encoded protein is CASSVQGYEQFF.

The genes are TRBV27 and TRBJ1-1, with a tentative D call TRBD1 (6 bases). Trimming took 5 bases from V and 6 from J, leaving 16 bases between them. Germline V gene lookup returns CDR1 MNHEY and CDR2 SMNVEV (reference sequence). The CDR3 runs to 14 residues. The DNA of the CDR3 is TGTGCCAGCAGTCTTTCCATCAGGGGCGCTGAAGCTTTCTTT. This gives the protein CASSLSIRGAEAFF.

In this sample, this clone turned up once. The CDR3 coding sequence is TGTGCCAGCAGTTCGACAGGGCAGGTTTTCACAGATACGCAGTATTTT. It encodes CASSSTGQVFTDTQYF. The rearrangement joins TRBV27 to TRBJ2-3; 7 bases agree with TRBD1. This CDR3 is 16 amino acids long. Germline V gene lookup returns CDR1 MNHEY and CDR2 SMNVEV (reference sequence). Unmatched junction bases numbered 9, after V lost 4 bases and J lost 2 bases.

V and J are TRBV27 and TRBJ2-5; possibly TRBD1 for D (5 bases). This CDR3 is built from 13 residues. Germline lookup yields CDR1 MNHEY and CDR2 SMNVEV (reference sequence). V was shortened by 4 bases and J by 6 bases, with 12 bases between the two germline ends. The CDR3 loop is CASSSSPGKTQYF. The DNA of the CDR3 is TGTGCCAGCAGTTCCAGTCCAGGGAAGACCCAGTACTTC.

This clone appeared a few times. CDR3 sequence (DNA): TGTGCCAGCAGCCCTAGTCCGAGGAAAATGAACACTGAAGCTTTCTTT. It translates to CASSPSPRKMNTEAFF. The chain carries TRBV9 and TRBJ1-1; no reliable D call. V lost 4 bases to trimming and J lost 0 bases, with 16 bases between them. Germline CDR1 and CDR2: SGDLS and YYNGEE. The CDR3 has 16 amino acids.

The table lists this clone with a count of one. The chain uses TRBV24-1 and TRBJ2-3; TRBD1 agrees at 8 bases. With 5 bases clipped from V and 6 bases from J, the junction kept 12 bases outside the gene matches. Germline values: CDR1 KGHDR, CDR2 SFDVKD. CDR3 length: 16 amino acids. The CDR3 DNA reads TGTGCCACCAGTGGGAACGACAGGGGTGTGAGCGATACGCAGTATTTT. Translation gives CATSGNDRGVSDTQYF.

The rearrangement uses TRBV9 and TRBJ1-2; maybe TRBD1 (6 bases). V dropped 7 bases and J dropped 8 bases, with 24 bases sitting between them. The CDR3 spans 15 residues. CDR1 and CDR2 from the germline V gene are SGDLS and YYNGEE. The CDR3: CASQGRETPLGGYTF. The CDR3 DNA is TGTGCCAGCCAGGGGCGGGAGACGCCTTTAGGGGGCTACACCTTC.

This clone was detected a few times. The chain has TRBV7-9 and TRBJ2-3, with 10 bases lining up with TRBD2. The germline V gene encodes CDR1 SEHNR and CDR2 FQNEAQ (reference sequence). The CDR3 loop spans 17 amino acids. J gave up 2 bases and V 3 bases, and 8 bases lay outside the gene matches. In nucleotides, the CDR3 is TGTGCCAGCAGCTTTTTCTCACTAGCGGGGCTCACAGATACGCAGTATTTT. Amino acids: CASSFFSLAGLTDTQYF.

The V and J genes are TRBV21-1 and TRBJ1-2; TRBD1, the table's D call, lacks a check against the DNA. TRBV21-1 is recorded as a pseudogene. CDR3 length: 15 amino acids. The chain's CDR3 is CASSERTGTGDGYTF. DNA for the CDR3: TGTGCCAGCAGCGAACGAACCGGGACAGGGGACGGCTACACCTTC.

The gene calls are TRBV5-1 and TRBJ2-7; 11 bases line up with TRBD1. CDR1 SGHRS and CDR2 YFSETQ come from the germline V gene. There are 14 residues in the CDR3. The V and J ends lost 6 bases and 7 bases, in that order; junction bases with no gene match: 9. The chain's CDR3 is CASTWTGGDQEQYF. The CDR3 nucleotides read TGCGCCAGCACCTGGACAGGGGGCGATCAAGAGCAGTACTTC.

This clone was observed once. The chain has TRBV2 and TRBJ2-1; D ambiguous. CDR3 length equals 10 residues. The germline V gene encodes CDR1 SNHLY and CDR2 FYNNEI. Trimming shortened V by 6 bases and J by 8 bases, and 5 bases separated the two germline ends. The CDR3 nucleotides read TGTGCCAGCAGGGAGTATGAGCAGTTCTTC. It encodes CASREYEQFF.

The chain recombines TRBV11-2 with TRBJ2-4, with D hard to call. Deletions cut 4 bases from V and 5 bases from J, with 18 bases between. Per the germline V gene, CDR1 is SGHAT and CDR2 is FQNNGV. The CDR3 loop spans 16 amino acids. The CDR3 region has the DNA TGTGCCAGCAGCTCCCCTTTCCCCTACCCCCAAAACATTCAGTACTTC. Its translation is CASSSPFPYPQNIQYF.

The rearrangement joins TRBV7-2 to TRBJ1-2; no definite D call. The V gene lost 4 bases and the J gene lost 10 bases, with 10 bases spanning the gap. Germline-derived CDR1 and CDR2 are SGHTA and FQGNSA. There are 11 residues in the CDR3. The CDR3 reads CASSSPWAYTF. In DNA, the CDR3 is TGTGCCAGCAGCTCCCCTTGGGCCTACACCTTC.

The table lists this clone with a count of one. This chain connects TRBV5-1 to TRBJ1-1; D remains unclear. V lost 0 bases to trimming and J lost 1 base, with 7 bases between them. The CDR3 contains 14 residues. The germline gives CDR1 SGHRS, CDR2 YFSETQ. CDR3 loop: CASSLDPGNTEAFF. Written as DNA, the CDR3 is TGCGCCAGCAGCTTGGATCCGGGGAACACTGAAGCTTTCTTT.